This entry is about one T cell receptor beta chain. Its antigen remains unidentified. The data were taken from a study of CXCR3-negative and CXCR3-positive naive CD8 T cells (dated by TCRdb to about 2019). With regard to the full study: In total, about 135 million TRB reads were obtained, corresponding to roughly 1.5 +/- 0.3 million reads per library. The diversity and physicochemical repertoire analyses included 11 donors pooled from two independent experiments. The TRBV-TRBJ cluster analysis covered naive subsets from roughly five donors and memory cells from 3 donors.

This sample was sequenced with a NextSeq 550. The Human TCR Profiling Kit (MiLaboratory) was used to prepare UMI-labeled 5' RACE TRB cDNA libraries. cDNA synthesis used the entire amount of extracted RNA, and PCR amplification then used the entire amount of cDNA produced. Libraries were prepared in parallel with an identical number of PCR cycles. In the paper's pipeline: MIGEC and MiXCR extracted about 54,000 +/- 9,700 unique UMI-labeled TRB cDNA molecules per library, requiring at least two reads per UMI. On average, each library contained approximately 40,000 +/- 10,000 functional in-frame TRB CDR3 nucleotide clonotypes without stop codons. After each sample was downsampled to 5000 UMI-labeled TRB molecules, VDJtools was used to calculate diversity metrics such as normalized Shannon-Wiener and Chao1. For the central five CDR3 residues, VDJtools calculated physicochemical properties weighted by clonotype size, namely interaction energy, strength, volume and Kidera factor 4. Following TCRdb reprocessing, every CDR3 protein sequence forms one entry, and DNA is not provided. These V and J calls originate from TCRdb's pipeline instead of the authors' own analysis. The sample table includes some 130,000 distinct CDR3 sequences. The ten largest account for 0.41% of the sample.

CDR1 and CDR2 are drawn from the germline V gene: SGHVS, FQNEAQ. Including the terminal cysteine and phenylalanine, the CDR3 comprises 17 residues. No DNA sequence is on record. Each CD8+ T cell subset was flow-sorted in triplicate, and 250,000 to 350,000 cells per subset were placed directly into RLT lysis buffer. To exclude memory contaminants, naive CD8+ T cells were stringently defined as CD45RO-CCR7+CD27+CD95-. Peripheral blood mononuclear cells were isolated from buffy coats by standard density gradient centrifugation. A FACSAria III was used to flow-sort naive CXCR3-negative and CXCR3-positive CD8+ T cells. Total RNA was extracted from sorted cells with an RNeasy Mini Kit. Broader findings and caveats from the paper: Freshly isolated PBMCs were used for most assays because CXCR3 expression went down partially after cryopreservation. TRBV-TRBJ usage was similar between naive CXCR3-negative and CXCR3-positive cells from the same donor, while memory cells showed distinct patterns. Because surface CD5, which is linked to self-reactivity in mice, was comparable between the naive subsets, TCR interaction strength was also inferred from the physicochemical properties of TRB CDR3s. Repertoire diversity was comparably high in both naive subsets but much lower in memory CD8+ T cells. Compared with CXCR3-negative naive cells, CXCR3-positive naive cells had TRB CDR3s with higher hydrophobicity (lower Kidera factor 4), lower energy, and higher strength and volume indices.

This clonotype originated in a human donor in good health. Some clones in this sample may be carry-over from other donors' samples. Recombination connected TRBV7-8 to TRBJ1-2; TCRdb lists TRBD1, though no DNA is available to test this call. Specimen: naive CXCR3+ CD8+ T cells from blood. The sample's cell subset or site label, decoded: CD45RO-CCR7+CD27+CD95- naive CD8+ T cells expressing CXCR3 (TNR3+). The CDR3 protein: CASSYATFGGINYGYTF.